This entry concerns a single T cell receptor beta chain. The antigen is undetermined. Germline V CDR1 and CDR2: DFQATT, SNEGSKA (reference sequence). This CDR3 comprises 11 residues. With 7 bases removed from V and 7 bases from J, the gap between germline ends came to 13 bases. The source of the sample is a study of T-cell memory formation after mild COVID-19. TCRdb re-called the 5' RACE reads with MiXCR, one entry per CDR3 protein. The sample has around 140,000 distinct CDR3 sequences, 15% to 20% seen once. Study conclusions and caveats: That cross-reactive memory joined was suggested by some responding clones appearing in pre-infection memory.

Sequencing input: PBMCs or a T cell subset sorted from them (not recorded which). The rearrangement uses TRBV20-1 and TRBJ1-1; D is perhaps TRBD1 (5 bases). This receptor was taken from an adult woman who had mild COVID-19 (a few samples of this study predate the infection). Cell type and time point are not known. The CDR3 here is CSEGSGSEAFF. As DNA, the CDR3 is TGCAGTGAGGGGTCAGGAAGTGAAGCTTTCTTT.